This T cell receptor beta chain was sequenced for a study of CD8 T cells in ankylosing spondylitis. Broader study findings: Both synovial fluid and blood in reactive arthritis had previously been reported to carry some motif variants. Disease-linked clones had a CD8+ phenotype and relatively low frequency in peripheral blood. Blood of patients with ankylosing spondylitis appeared to be characterized by a TCR beta motif of several highly homologous variants. Disease-linked clones reportedly showed significant enrichment in matched ankylosing spondylitis synovial fluid.

CDR3 size: 14 residues. The germline gives CDR1 ENHRY, CDR2 SYGVKD. V was clipped by 4 bases and J by 4 bases, with 11 bases between them. In regard to this clonotype: What it binds is unknown.

Via MiXCR, TCRdb re-called the 5' RACE reads, giving one row per CDR3 protein. The sample gives about 200,000 distinct CDR3 sequences, around 13% of which show up once; 16% is in the top ten. The TCR originated in a male donor with ankylosing spondylitis or in good health (not recorded which). The genes are TRBV10-3 and TRBJ1-5; D is perhaps TRBD1 (6 bases). Sequenced sample: blood, either unsorted or a sorted T cell fraction (not recorded which). DNA for the CDR3: TGTGCCATCAGTGCCGTCCAGGGGAATCAGCCCCAGCATTTT. This encodes CAISAVQGNQPQHF.